This T cell receptor (beta chain) was recovered during a study of shared clonotypes between healthy human individuals. It was across several immunoSEQ plates that each subset's genomic DNA was evenly split. Sequencing used immunoSEQ multiplex PCR; TCRdb keeps in-frame clones, though not all of them. The repertoire holds some 240,000 clones, with about 69% as singletons. Study findings and constraints: Depth was large, yet rarefaction showed that sorted-subset sequencing was incomplete. Naive subsets tended to show greater estimated richness than memory subsets.

In the case of this clone: Its antigen is unknown.

V gave up 4 bases and J gave up 0 bases, with 19 bases separating them. CDR1 and CDR2 (germline): SGHNT, YYREEE (reference sequence). The CDR3 covers 17 residues. There were only Caucasian adults among the donors, and all lived in Nashville, Tennessee. The receptor was isolated from a man aged 30 to 45 in good health. Sequences were obtained from memory CD4+ T cells sorted from blood. As for subset: CD45RA-negative fraction. V is TRBV5-4 and J is TRBJ1-1; D unresolved. CDR3 residues: CASSPKDKILMNTEAFF. As DNA, the CDR3 is TGTGCCAGCAGCCCCAAGGATAAGATACTCATGAACACTGAAGCTTTCTTT.